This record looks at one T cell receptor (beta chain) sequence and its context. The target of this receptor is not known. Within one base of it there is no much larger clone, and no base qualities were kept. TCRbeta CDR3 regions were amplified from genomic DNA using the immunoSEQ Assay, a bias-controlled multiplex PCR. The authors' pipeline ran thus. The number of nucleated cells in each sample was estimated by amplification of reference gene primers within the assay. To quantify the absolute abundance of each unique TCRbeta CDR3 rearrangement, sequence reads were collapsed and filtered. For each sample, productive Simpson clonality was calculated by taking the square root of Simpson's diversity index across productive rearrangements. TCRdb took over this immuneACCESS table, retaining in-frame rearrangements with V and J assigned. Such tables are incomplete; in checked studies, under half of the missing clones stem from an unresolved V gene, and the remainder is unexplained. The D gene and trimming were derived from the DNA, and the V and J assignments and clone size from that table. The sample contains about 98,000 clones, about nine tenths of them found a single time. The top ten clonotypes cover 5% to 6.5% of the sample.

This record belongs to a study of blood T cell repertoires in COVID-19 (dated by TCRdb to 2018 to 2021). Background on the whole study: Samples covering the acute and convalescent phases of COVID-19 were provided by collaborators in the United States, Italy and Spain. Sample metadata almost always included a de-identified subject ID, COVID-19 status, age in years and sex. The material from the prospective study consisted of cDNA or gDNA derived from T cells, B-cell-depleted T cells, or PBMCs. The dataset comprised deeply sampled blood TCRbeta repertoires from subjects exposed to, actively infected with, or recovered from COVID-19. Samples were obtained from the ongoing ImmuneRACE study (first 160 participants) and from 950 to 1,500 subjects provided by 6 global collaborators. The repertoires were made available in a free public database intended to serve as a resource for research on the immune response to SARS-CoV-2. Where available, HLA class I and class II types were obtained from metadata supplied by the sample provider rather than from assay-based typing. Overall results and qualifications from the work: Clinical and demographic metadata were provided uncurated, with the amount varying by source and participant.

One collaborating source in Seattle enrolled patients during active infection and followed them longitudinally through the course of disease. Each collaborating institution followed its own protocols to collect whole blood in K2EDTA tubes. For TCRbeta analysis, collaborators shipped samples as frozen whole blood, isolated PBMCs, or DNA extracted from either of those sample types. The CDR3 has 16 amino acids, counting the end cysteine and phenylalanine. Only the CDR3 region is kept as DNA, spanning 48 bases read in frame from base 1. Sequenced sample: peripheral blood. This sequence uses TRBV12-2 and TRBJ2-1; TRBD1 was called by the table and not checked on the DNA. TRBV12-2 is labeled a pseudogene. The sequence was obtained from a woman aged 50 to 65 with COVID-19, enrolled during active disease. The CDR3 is CASRLAGGSDYNEQFF. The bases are TGTGCAAGTCGCTTAGCAGGGGGTTCCGATTACAATGAGCAGTTCTTC.